The 24 T cell receptor beta chains below come from one sample, sequenced in a study of blood T cell repertoires in COVID-19. The method was immunoSEQ multiplex PCR; TCRdb's version includes in-frame clones alone and lacks a portion of them. This table has fewer than 90,000 clones, 70% to 90% appearing once. The specimen was peripheral blood. These receptors were taken from a man aged 25 to 40 with acute or convalescent COVID-19.

This chain uses TRBV3-1 (or the pseudogene TRBV3-2) with TRBJ2-2, with 12 bases identical to TRBD2. The CDR3 has 18 amino acids. Germline CDR1 is LGHDT and CDR2 is YNNKEL (reference sequence). The ends lost 7 bases at V and 5 bases at J; junction bases unmatched: 14. This CDR3 is CASNPQPGLAGGTGELFF. CDR3 sequence (DNA): TGTGCCAGCAACCCTCAACCGGGACTAGCGGGTGGTACCGGGGAGCTGTTTTTT.

V usage is TRBV18 and J usage is TRBJ1-2; 9 nucleotides match TRBD1. The germline V gene encodes CDR1 KGHSH and CDR2 LQKENI. V lost 6 bases and J lost 7; bases outside the gene matches: 9. The CDR3 consists of 14 residues. The CDR3: CASSSPGQGVGYTF. CDR3 nucleotide sequence: TGTGCCAGCTCTTCTCCGGGACAGGGTGTTGGCTACACCTTC.

V gene TRBV6-2 or TRBV6-3 combines with J gene TRBJ2-5; 7 bases match TRBD2. CDR3 length: 13 residues. V lost 4 bases, J lost 2 bases, and 1 base stayed unmatched. Per the germline V gene, CDR1 is MNHEY and CDR2 is SVGEGT. The CDR3 region has the DNA TGTGCCAGCAGTTTGCGGGAGCAAGAGACCCAGTACTTC. It is translated as CASSLREQETQYF.

The chain links TRBV5-1 to TRBJ2-3; D is unresolved. The V end was cut by 1 base, the J end by 5 bases, with 11 bases between. The CDR3 has 14 amino acids. Germline CDR1 SGHRS, CDR2 YFSETQ. CDR3 residues: CASSLSSNRDTQYF. As DNA, the CDR3 is TGCGCCAGCAGCTTGTCAAGTAATAGAGATACGCAGTATTTT. The full variable domain, with the rest looked up from reference TRBV5-1 and TRBJ2-3, is KAGVTQTPRYLIKTRGQQVTLSCSPISGHRSVSWYQQTPGQGLQFLFEYFSETQRNKGNFPGRFSGRQFSNSRSEMNVSTLELGDSALYLCASSLSSNRDTQYFGPGTRLTVL.

This chain joins TRBV5-1 and TRBJ2-7; TRBD2 matches at 8 bases. From germline, CDR1 is SGHRS and CDR2 YFSETQ. Trimming took 5 bases from V and 6 from J; bases not matched to a gene: 10. CDR3 length: 14 amino acids. CDR3 DNA: TGCGCCAGCAGGGATGCGGGGGGACCCTTCGAGCAGTACTTC. It translates to CASRDAGGPFEQYF.

There are a few counts of this clone. The chain recombines TRBV5-1 with TRBJ1-4; possibly TRBD1 for D (6 bases). Germline V gene data show CDR1 as SGHRS and CDR2 as YFSETQ. Trimming cost V 4 bases and J 0 bases, with 10 bases left between them. The CDR3 totals 15 residues. The DNA for the CDR3 is TGCGCCAGCAGCACCCGACAGGCAACTAATGAAAAACTGTTTTTT. Its protein is CASSTRQATNEKLFF.

J is TRBJ2-7 and V is TRBV29-1, with D unclear. Germline loops: CDR1 SQVTM, CDR2 ANQGSEA. The ends were cut back, 4 bases at V and 0 bases at J, with 13 bases in the middle. There are 14 residues in the CDR3. CDR3 region: CSVGEVLGSYEQYF. The CDR3 nucleotides read TGCAGCGTTGGAGAGGTCCTCGGCTCCTACGAGCAGTACTTC.

V is TRBV6-5 and J is TRBJ2-6; D unclear. Trimming pared 8 bases from V and 4 bases from J, leaving 12 bases between. Per germline, CDR1 MNHEY and CDR2 SVGAGI. This CDR3 has 14 amino acids. Here the CDR3 reads CASANLLGANVLTF. Written as DNA, the CDR3 is TGTGCCAGCGCTAATCTGCTCGGGGCCAACGTCCTGACTTTC.

A word on this clone: The conserved phenylalanine or tryptophan is not found at the CDR3 terminus, so this likely reflects a read error. The DNA is omitted, as the CDR3 cannot be located on it reliably, and the CDR3 follows TCRdb's listing. The chain couples TRBV5-4 to TRBJ1-4. The CDR3 comprises 9 residues, both ends counted. The V gene's germline CDR1 is SGHNT and CDR2 YYREEE (reference sequence). This CDR3 reads CASSSLRGL.

Only one count was recorded for this clone. The chain carries TRBV7-9 and TRBJ2-7, with 7 positions matching TRBD2. CDR3 length: 12 amino acids. Germline loops: CDR1 SEHNR, CDR2 FQNEAQ (reference sequence). The ends lost 8 bases at V and 4 bases at J; junction bases unmatched: 5. The CDR3 DNA reads TGTGCCAGCGGCGGGAGTCGGTACGAGCAGTACTTC. This encodes CASGGSRYEQYF.

The chain combines TRBV2 with TRBJ2-1; D not resolved. Trimming stripped 8 bases from V and 3 bases from J, with 11 bases between. Germline assignment: CDR1 SNHLY and CDR2 FYNNEI. This CDR3 is built from 13 residues. The CDR3 sequence is CASGSRVYNEQFF. The CDR3 DNA is TGTGCCAGCGGCTCTCGGGTCTACAATGAGCAGTTCTTC.

The genes are TRBV5-1 and TRBJ1-3, with 8 bases aligning to TRBD1. Losses at the gene ends were 2 bases for V and 4 bases for J; bases not matched to a gene: 11. CDR3 length equals 17 residues. Per germline, CDR1 SGHRS and CDR2 YFSETQ. This chain's CDR3 is CASSLNSERTGGNTIYF. CDR3 DNA: TGCGCCAGCAGCTTAAACAGCGAGAGGACAGGGGGAAACACCATATATTTT.

The chain combines TRBV6-6 with TRBJ2-7; 8 bases line up with TRBD1. CDR1 and CDR2 from the germline V gene are MNHNY and SVGAGI (reference sequence). Germline trimming cut 5 bases from V and 2 bases from J; bases unmatched to any gene: 5. The CDR3 extends over 14 amino acids. The CDR3 loop reads CASSPTGVTYEQYF. The CDR3 DNA is TGTGCCAGCAGTCCGACAGGGGTAACCTACGAGCAGTACTTC.

V usage is TRBV28 and J usage is TRBJ1-5; 10 nucleotides line up with TRBD1. The CDR3 contains 15 residues. CDR1 MDHEN and CDR2 SYDVKM come from the germline V gene. After removal of 2 bases from V and 8 bases from J, the junction contained 6 bases not matched to a gene. The CDR3 protein is CASSLMGQGLKPQHF. Here the CDR3 DNA reads TGTGCCAGCAGTTTAATGGGACAGGGGCTCAAGCCCCAGCATTTT.

The chain employs TRBV7-2 and TRBJ2-1, with TRBD2 identical over 13 bases. Germline V gives CDR1 SGHTA, CDR2 FQGNSA. The CDR3 runs to 16 residues. V was clipped by 3 bases and J by 9 bases; unmatched bases: 8. The CDR3 region is CASSFLRTSGSVEQFF. CDR3 coding DNA: TGTGCCAGCAGCTTCCTCCGGACTAGCGGGAGTGTTGAGCAGTTCTTC. The complete variable domain, with remaining parts taken from reference TRBV7-2 and TRBJ2-1, reads GAGVSQSPSNKVTEKGKDVELRCDPISGHTALYWYRQSLGQGLEFLIYFQGNSAPDKSGLPSDRFSAERTGGSVSTLTIQRTQQEDSAVYLCASSFLRTSGSVEQFFGPGTRLTVL.

V and J are TRBV4-1 and TRBJ1-6; 11 nucleotides match TRBD1. The junction had 7 bases not matched to a gene; V was cut back by 4 bases and J by 11 bases. Germline V lookup: CDR1 MGHRA, CDR2 YSYEKL. The CDR3 sequence is 15 residues long. The CDR3 spells CASSLMGQGGTPLHF. The CDR3 DNA follows: TGCGCCAGCAGCCTTATGGGACAGGGGGGGACACCCCTCCACTTT.

V is TRBV11-2 and J is TRBJ1-5; TRBD1 aligns across 9 bases. CDR3 length equals 17 residues. Germline CDR1 SGHAT, CDR2 FQNNGV. Trimming removed 8 bases from V and 2 bases from J; junction bases left unmatched: 13. The CDR3 reads CASASGDREIGNQPQHF. The CDR3 bases are TGTGCCAGCGCATCGGGGGACAGGGAAATTGGCAATCAGCCCCAGCATTTT.

The chain carries TRBV10-1 and TRBJ2-3; no clear D gene. This CDR3 has 16 residues. Per the germline V gene, CDR1 is WNHNN and CDR2 is SYGVQD (reference sequence). Trimming stripped 0 bases from V and 1 base from J, with 11 bases between. The CDR3, as DNA: TGCGCCAGCAGTGAGTCTGTCGGCGGCCGCACAGATACGCAGTATTTT. Amino acid sequence: CASSESVGGRTDTQYF.

This chain joins TRBV24-1 and TRBJ2-5; 12 nucleotides match TRBD2. CDR3 length: 14 amino acids. V lost 6 bases and J lost 4; bases outside the gene matches: 2. Germline V gene sequence: CDR1 KGHDR, CDR2 SFDVKD. The CDR3 loop reads CATSRTSGIETQYF. CDR3 coding DNA: TGTGCCACCAGTCGGACTAGCGGGATAGAGACCCAGTACTTC.

J is TRBJ2-3 and V is TRBV27; 10 bases are a match to TRBD2. Per the germline V gene, CDR1 is MNHEY and CDR2 is SMNVEV (reference sequence). The CDR3 has 14 residues. The junction had 10 bases not matched to a gene; V was cut back by 7 bases and J by 9 bases. The CDR3 DNA reads TGTGCCAGCAAAACTAGCGGGATAGAAGGAACGCAGTATTTT. Translating it yields CASKTSGIEGTQYF.

This rearrangement joins TRBV5-1 to TRBJ2-2; the D is unclear. V was trimmed by 5 bases and J by 5 bases, leaving 13 bases between them. CDR3 length equals 14 residues. Germline CDR1 is SGHRS and CDR2 is YFSETQ. The CDR3 region is CASRVDAGTGELFF. CDR3 sequence (DNA): TGCGCCAGCAGAGTCGACGCAGGTACCGGGGAGCTGTTTTTT.

This chain links TRBV28 with TRBJ2-5; 16 nucleotides align to TRBD2. V lost 3 bases, J lost 2 bases, and 6 bases stayed unmatched. This CDR3 is built from 18 residues. CDR1 MDHEN and CDR2 SYDVKM come from the germline V gene. The CDR3 nucleotides are TGTGCCAGCAGTTTGTCGGGACTAGCGGGAGGGCGGCAAGAGACCCAGTACTTC. Encoded protein: CASSLSGLAGGRQETQYF.

The chain couples TRBV5-1 to TRBJ2-1; D not certain. The germline V and J ends were trimmed by 9 bases and 3 bases, with 19 bases remaining between them. The CDR3 covers 15 residues. Germline CDR1 reads SGHRS; CDR2 reads YFSETQ. The CDR3 bases are TGCGCCACCCAAATGTCCCCTCTAAACTACAATGAGCAGTTCTTC. As protein: CATQMSPLNYNEQFF. Based on the CDR3 plus reference TRBV5-1 and TRBJ2-1, the full variable domain is KAGVTQTPRYLIKTRGQQVTLSCSPISGHRSVSWYQQTPGQGLQFLFEYFSETQRNKGNFPGRFSGRQFSNSRSEMNVSTLELGDSALYLCATQMSPLNYNEQFFGPGTRLTVL.

This clone has just a few counts. Other DNA sequences of this sample code for an identical CDR3. The J gene is TRBJ2-1, the V gene TRBV20-1, with 11 bases aligning to TRBD2. The J segment lost 4 bases and the V segment lost 3 bases, leaving 2 bases of the junction unmatched. The germline gives CDR1 DFQATT, CDR2 SNEGSKA (reference sequence). This CDR3 has 14 residues. The DNA of the CDR3 is TGCAGTGCTAGTAGCGGGAGGGATTACAATGAGCAGTTCTTC. Translated: CSASSGRDYNEQFF.